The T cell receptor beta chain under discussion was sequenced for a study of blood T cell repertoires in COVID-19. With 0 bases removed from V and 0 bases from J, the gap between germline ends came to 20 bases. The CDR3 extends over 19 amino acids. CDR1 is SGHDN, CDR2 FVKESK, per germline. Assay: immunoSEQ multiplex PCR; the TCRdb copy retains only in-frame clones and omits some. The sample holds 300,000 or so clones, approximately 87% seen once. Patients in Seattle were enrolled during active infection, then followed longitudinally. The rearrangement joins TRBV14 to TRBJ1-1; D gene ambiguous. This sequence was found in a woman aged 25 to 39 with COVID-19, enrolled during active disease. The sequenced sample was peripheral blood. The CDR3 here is CASSQESQATYRMNTEAFF. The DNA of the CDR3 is TGTGCCAGCAGCCAAGAATCACAAGCGACGTACCGCATGAACACTGAAGCTTTCTTT.